The entry below describes one TCR beta chain. Antigen unknown. ViraFEST used viral peptide pools to expand antigen-specific CD4+ T cells before sequencing. Culture lasted around eleven days before CD4+ T cell isolation. The cohort was immunized with two doses of either the BNT162b2 or mRNA-1273 vaccine. Absence of prior SARS-CoV-2 infection characterized the vaccine recipients, who showed negative nucleocapsid antibodies. The source of the sample is a study of vaccination effects on CD4 cells after COVID-19. Per germline, CDR1 SGHRS and CDR2 YFSETQ. Losses at the gene ends were 0 bases for V and 3 bases for J; bases not matched to a gene: 5. CDR3 size: 16 residues. Assay: immunoSEQ multiplex PCR; the TCRdb copy retains only in-frame clones and omits some. The table lists approximately 70,000 clones, 76% of them singletons.

The chain uses TRBV5-1 and TRBJ2-1, with 8 bases identical to TRBD2. The receptor was isolated from a human donor who received a COVID-19 vaccine. The sequences come from CD4+ T cells from PBMCs cultured with HCoV-OC43 spike peptides, collected after COVID-19 vaccination. Subset defined: HCoV-OC43 spike overlapping peptide pool stimulation. This chain's CDR3 is CASSLAGGVYYNEQFF. The CDR3 nucleotides read TGCGCCAGCAGCTTGGCCGGGGGGGTCTACTACAATGAGCAGTTCTTC. Supplemented by reference TRBV5-1 and TRBJ2-1, the full variable domain reads KAGVTQTPRYLIKTRGQQVTLSCSPISGHRSVSWYQQTPGQGLQFLFEYFSETQRNKGNFPGRFSGRQFSNSRSEMNVSTLELGDSALYLCASSLAGGVYYNEQFFGPGTRLTVL.